The 5 T cell receptor beta chains in this list originate from one sample, sequenced in a study of blood T cell repertoires in COVID-19. Produced via immunoSEQ multiplex PCR; TCRdb's table is partial and in-frame only. The sample yields around 190,000 clones, approximately 85% seen once. The sample consisted of PBMCs or T cells enriched from blood (not recorded which). Every receptor here comes from a woman between 18 and 29 years old who had recovered from COVID-19.

This clone was seen a single time. The chain carries TRBV30 and TRBJ2-6; D is possibly TRBD2 (5 bases). Germline values: CDR1 GTSNPN, CDR2 SVGIG (reference sequence). V dropped 6 bases and J dropped 1 base, with 19 bases sitting between them. The CDR3 length is 17 residues. The CDR3 spells CACIPTGFTSGANVLTF. CDR3 bases: TGTGCCTGCATCCCGACGGGGTTTACATCTGGGGCCAACGTCCTGACTTTC.

The J gene is TRBJ2-1, the V gene TRBV28; TRBD2 matches 7 bases. The junction had 14 bases not matched to a gene; V was cut back by 9 bases and J by 6 bases. Germline CDR1 is MDHEN and CDR2 is SYDVKM. This CDR3 region has 15 residues. CDR3 loop: CASYLAGAGTNEQFF. CDR3 DNA sequence: TGTGCCAGTTATTTAGCGGGTGCGGGGACCAATGAGCAGTTCTTC.

The rearrangement links TRBV6-4 to TRBJ2-2; TRBD2 matches at 7 bases. CDR3 size: 20 residues. The germline CDR1 and CDR2 sequences are MRHNA and SNTAGT. V lost 3 bases to trimming and J lost 1 base; unmatched junction nucleotides: 17. CDR3 bases: TGTGCCAGCAGTGAGGGTGGTCCATCCCCTAGCGGACAGAACACCGGGGAGCTGTTTTTT. This codes for CASSEGGPSPSGQNTGELFF.

The V call is TRBV14, the J call TRBJ2-1; tentatively, D is TRBD1 (6 bases). Trimming cost V 2 bases and J 9 bases, with 14 bases left between them. Germline assignment: CDR1 SGHDN and CDR2 FVKESK. The CDR3 runs to 14 residues. The DNA for the CDR3 is TGTGCCAGCAGCCAAATAACAGGGTACGGTGAGCAGTTCTTC. This translates into CASSQITGYGEQFF. The variable domain in full, with the rest retrieved from reference TRBV14 and TRBJ2-1, is EAGVTQFPSHSVIEKGQTVTLRCDPISGHDNLYWYRRVMGKEIKFLLHFVKESKQDESGMPNNRFLAERTGGTYSTLKVQPAELEDSGVYFCASSQITGYGEQFFGPGTRLTVL.

V and J are TRBV2 and TRBJ2-1; maybe TRBD2 (5 bases). This CDR3 has 12 amino acids. CDR1 is SNHLY, CDR2 FYNNEI, per germline. Trimming shortened V by 7 bases and J by 7 bases, and 11 bases separated the two germline ends. CDR3 bases: TGTGCCAGCAATCGGGATCGAAATGAGCAGTTCTTC. Residues: CASNRDRNEQFF.